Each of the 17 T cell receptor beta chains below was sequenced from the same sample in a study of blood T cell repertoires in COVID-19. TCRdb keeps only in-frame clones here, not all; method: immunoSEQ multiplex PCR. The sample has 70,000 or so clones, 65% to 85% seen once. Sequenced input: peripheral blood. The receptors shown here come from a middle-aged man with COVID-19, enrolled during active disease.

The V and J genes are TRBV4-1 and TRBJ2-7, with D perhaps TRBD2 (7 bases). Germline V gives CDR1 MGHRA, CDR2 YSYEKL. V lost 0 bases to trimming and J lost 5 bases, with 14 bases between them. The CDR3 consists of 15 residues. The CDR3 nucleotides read TGCGCCAGCAGCCAAGAAAATAGGGGGGGAGACGAGCAGTACTTC. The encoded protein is CASSQENRGGDEQYF.

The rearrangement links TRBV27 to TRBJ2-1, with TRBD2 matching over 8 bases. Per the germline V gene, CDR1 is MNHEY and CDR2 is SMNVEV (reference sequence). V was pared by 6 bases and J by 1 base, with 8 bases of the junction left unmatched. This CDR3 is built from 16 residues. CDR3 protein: CASSQLAVGSYNEQFF. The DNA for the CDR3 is TGTGCCAGCAGCCAACTAGCGGTGGGGTCCTACAATGAGCAGTTCTTC.

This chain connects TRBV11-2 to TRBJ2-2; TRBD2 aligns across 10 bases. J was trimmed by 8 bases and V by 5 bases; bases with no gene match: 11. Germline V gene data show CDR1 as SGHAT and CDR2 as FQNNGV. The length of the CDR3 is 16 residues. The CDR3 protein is CASSLLLAGVAGELFF. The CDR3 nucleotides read TGTGCCAGCAGCCTGTTGCTAGCGGGAGTAGCTGGGGAGCTGTTTTTT.

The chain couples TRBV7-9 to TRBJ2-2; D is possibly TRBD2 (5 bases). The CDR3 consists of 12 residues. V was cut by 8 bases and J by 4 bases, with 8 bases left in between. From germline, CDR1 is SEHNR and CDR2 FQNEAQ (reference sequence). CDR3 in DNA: TGTGCCAGCTCCACTAGCACCGGGGAGCTGTTTTTT. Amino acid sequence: CASSTSTGELFF.

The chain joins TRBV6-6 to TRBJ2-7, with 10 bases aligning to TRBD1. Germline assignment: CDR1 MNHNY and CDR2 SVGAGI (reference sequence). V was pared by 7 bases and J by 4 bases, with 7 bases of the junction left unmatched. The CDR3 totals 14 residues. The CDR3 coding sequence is TGTGCCAGCACCAGCCGGGACAGGGGTTACGAGCAGTACTTC. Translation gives CASTSRDRGYEQYF.

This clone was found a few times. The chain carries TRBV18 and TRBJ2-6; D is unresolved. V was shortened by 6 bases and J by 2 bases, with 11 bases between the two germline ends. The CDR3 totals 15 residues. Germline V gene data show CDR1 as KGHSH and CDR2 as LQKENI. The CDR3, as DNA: TGTGCCAGCTCTGAGACAAAACCTGGGGCCAACGTCCTGACTTTC. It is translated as CASSETKPGANVLTF.

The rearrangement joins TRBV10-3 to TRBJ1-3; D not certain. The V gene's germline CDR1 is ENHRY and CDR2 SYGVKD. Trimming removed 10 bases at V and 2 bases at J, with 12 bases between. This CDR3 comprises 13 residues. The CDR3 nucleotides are TGTGCCACCCACTCGGGGACTGGAAACACCATATATTTT. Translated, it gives CATHSGTGNTIYF.

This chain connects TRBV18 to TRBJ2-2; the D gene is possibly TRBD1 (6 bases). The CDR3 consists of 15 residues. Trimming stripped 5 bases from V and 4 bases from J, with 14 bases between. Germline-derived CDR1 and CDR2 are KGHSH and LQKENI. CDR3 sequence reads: CASSTGQILTGELFF. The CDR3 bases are TGTGCCAGCTCAACTGGACAGATACTCACCGGGGAGCTGTTTTTT.

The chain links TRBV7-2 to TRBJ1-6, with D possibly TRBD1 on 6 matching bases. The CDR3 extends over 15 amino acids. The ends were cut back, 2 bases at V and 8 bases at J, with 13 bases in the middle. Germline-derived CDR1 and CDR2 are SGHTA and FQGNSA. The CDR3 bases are TGTGCCAGCAGCTTACTCGGGCAGGGGTATTCACCCCTCCACTTT. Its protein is CASSLLGQGYSPLHF. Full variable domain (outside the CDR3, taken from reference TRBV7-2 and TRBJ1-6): GAGVSQSPSNKVTEKGKDVELRCDPISGHTALYWYRQSLGQGLEFLIYFQGNSAPDKSGLPSDRFSAERTGGSVSTLTIQRTQQEDSAVYLCASSLLGQGYSPLHFGNGTRLTVT.

DNA of the CDR3: TGTGCCAGCAGCACGACTAGCGGGTGGTACAATGAGCAGTTCTTC. Amino acids: CASSTTSGWYNEQFF. The chain uses TRBV11-2 and TRBJ2-1, with 10 bases lining up with TRBD2. This CDR3 comprises 15 residues. Germline V gives CDR1 SGHAT, CDR2 FQNNGV. The V segment lost 5 bases and the J segment 4 bases; nucleotides outside the gene matches: 5.

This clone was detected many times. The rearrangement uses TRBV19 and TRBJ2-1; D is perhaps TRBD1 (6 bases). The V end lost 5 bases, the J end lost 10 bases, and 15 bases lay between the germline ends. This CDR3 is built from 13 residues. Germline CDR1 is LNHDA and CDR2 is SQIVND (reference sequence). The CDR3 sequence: CASSLPQGREQFF. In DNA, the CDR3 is TGTGCCAGTAGTCTCCCACAGGGTCGAGAGCAGTTCTTC.

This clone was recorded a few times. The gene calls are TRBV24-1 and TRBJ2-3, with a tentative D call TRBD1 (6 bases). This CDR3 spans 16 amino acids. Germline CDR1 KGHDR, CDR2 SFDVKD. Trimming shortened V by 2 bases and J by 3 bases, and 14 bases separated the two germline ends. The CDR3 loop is CATSDSDGGATDTQYF. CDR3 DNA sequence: TGTGCCACCAGTGATTCTGATGGGGGCGCGACAGATACGCAGTATTTT.

The CDR3 loop reads CASSLDRLLDSPLHF. The CDR3 DNA reads as TGTGCCAGCAGCTTAGATCGGTTGTTGGATTCACCCCTCCACTTT. The chain links TRBV11-2 to TRBJ1-6; D gene unclear. In germline, CDR1 is SGHAT, CDR2 FQNNGV. The V end lost 0 bases, the J end lost 8 bases, and 11 bases lay between the germline ends. CDR3 length: 15 amino acids.

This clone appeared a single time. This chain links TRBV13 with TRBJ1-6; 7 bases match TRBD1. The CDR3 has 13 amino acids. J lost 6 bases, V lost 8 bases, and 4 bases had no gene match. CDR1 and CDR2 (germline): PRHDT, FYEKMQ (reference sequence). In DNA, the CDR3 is TGTGCCAGCGGGGACAGTGTTAATTCACCCCTCCACTTT. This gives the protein CASGDSVNSPLHF. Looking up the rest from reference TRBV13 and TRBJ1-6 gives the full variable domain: AAGVIQSPRHLIKEKRETATLKCYPIPRHDTVYWYQQGPGQDPQFLISFYEKMQSDKGSIPDRFSAQQFSDYHSELNMSSLELGDSALYFCASGDSVNSPLHFGNGTRLTVT.

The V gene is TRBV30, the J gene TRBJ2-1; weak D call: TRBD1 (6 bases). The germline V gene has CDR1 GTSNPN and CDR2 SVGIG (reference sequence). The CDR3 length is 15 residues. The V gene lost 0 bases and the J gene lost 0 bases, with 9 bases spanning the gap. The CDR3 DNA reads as TGTGCCTGGAGTGTAACAGGGTTCTCCTACAATGAGCAGTTCTTC. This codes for CAWSVTGFSYNEQFF. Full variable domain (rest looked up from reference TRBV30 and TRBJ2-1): SQTIHQWPATLVQPVGSPLSLECTVEGTSNPNLYWYRQAAGRGLQLLFYSVGIGQISSEVPQNLSASRPQDRQFILSSKKLLLSDSGFYLCAWSVTGFSYNEQFFGPGTRLTVL.

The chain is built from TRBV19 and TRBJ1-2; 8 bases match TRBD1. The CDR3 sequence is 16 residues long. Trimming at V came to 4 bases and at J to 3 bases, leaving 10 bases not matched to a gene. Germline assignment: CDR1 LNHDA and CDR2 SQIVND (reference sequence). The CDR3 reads CASSTNRDRLYYGYTF. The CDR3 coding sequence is TGTGCCAGTAGTACAAACCGGGACAGGCTTTACTATGGCTACACCTTC. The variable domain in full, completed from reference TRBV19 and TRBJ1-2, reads DGGITQSPKYLFRKEGQNVTLSCEQNLNHDAMYWYRQDPGQGLRLIYYSQIVNDFQKGDIAEGYSVSREKKESFPLTVTSAQKNPTAFYLCASSTNRDRLYYGYTFGSGTRLTVV.

CDR3 region: CASSLTSLGGEFF. The CDR3 DNA sequence: TGTGCCAGCAGTCTGACTAGCCTGGGGGGGGAGTTCTTC. The chain has TRBV27 and TRBJ2-1; 7 bases line up with TRBD2. V shed 5 bases and J 14 bases; nucleotides not matched to a gene: 12. Germline CDR1 reads MNHEY; CDR2 reads SMNVEV (reference sequence). This CDR3 has 13 residues.